One T cell receptor beta chain is described in this entry. Its specific antigen is unknown. There are no base qualities to consult, and no much larger clone falls within one base. TCR CDR3 regions were amplified from genomic DNA by multiplex PCR using the deep immunoSEQ assay. Genomic DNA extracted from each cell subset was distributed evenly over all wells of several immunoSEQ 96-well plates, and each plate served as one replicate. For sorted subsets, roughly 200 ng of genomic DNA, equivalent to 25,000 to 35,000 T cell genomes, went into each replicate PCR. Purified libraries were quantified with a Qubit 3.0 fluorometer, sized on a Bioanalyzer 2100, and re-quantified with the KAPA Library Quantification kit. Each immunoSEQ 96-well plate was sequenced on its own single-read 150-cycle Illumina NextSeq 550 flow cell. On the authors' methods: Because only junctional sequences without quality scores were contained in the immunoSEQ output, filtering matching that applied to full-length reads could not be performed. Sequences were annotated with PyIR, a Python wrapper for IgBLAST v1.9, using IMGT germline references to assign V/J genes and CDR3. Reads were filtered out if the reads had weak V/J assignments (E-value above 1e-6), no CDR3, stop codons, out-of-frame junctions, or ambiguous translated residues. A V3J clonotype was defined by an identical inferred V gene, J gene, and CDR3 amino acid sequence. Percentage overlap between repertoires was computed as shared unique clonotypes divided by the size of the smaller repertoire. RTK rarefaction, the Chao1 estimator, and Recon v2.1 estimates of unobserved clonotypes were used to assess repertoire richness. Generation probabilities were computed with OLGA for all TCRbeta clonotypes obtained by the gDNA method from several donors. TCRdb provides this immuneACCESS table in a form limited to in-frame rearrangements. Some clones are lacking; in checked studies, under half of them reflect an unresolved V gene, and why the rest are absent is not known. From that table come the V and J calls and clone size; the DNA was used to work out D and trimming. For this sample there are about 2.4 million clones; more than 80% appear just once. The biggest ten clones account for around 0.14% of the sample.

The donors were healthy, HIV-negative adults who had no recently reported acute infections or vaccinations. Only Caucasian adults living in Nashville, Tennessee, USA were represented among the donors. CD4+ T cells were enriched by magnetic negative selection, after which naive cells were positively selected on CD45RA and the negative fraction was taken as the memory subset. Blood was collected by leukapheresis, and PBMCs were isolated by Ficoll-Histopaque density gradient centrifugation and then cryopreserved in liquid nitrogen vapor phase. Analytical flow cytometry was used to check the purity and quantity of every magnetically sorted T cell population. Genomic DNA was isolated from every sorted fraction and measured by UV absorbance on a Nanodrop 2000c. The record originates from a study of shared clonotypes between healthy human individuals (TCRdb year 2020). Background on the whole study: The cohort included three men and a couple of women between 18 and 49 years of age. For each donor, three plates each were used for CD4 naive and CD4 memory, two plates were used for CD8 naive, and one plate was used for CD8 memory. To estimate repertoire size and how much clonotype sharing occurs between individuals, the study deeply sequenced the blood TCR repertoires of a handful of healthy adults. To increase sequencing depth and limit assay-specific biases, TCR repertoire library preparation and sequencing were carried out by different laboratories using diverse techniques. Leukapheresis yielded between about 0.8 and 8.9 billion PBMCs per donor. General study outcomes and caveats: Incomplete sequencing was indicated by rarefaction of sorted-subset datasets, despite the large sequencing depth. Based on pairwise subsampling, the degree of clonotype sharing among donors was expected to be affected by sequencing depth. Sampling was restricted to blood, and TCR repertoires in tissues likely differ from the TCR repertoires found in blood. Sharing across a few donors was observed for roughly 5.4% of naive CD4, under 4% of naive CD8, over 2% of memory CD4, and about 0.4% of memory CD8 clonotypes. Naive subsets generally had larger estimated clonotype richness than memory subsets did. Compared with non-shared clonotypes, clonotypes shared by all four sorted-subset donors had higher generation probabilities. The genetic and exposure-history diversity represented was limited by the small number of donors.

The germline V gene encodes CDR1 SGHTA and CDR2 FQGNSA. The CDR3 starts with the cysteine, ends with the phenylalanine, and has 17 residues. Kept here is only the CDR3 DNA, which spans 51 bases and is read in frame from base 1. Trimming takes 5 bases off V and 0 bases off J; junction bases not matched to a gene: 7. The receptor was isolated from a man between 18 and 35 years old in good health. The sequence joins TRBV7-2 to TRBJ1-6; the central 7 bases match TRBD1. Sequenced: naive CD4+ T cells sorted from blood. Explained via the paper, the cell subset or site label denotes: CD45RA+ positively selected. The CDR3 reads CASSPGGQYSYNSPLHF. DNA sequence: TGTGCCAGCAGCCCAGGGGGACAGTACTCCTATAATTCACCCCTCCACTTT.